The 6 T cell receptor beta chains given below trace back to one sample, sequenced in a study of cytomegalovirus exposure and HLA in healthy donors. Generated by immunoSEQ multiplex PCR, the TCRdb table keeps only in-frame clones and is missing some. The data contain 100,000 to 120,000 clones, 88% of them singletons. Sequencing was done on a sample of PBMCs. These receptor sequences come from a woman in her 30s in good health and CMV-seropositive.

The rearrangement uses TRBV7-9 and TRBJ1-2; TRBD1 matches 7 bases. The J segment lost 0 bases and the V segment lost 7 bases, leaving 5 bases of the junction unmatched. From germline, CDR1 is SEHNR and CDR2 FQNEAQ (reference sequence). This CDR3 spans 14 amino acids. The CDR3 here is CASTETGTNYGYTF. For the CDR3, the DNA is TGTGCCAGCACCGAGACAGGGACTAACTATGGCTACACCTTC.

The V and J genes are TRBV27 and TRBJ2-2; weak D call: TRBD1 (6 bases). The CDR3 spans 16 residues. The germline V gene encodes CDR1 MNHEY and CDR2 SMNVEV (reference sequence). Trimming shortened V by 5 bases and J by 2 bases, and 15 bases separated the two germline ends. CDR3 amino acids: CASSPWTAPNTGELFF. CDR3 nucleotide sequence: TGTGCCAGCAGTCCATGGACAGCCCCCAACACCGGGGAGCTGTTTTTT.

In its sample, this clone was seen a few times. The chain joins TRBV9 to TRBJ2-5, with D unclear. CDR3 length: 14 residues. Trimming stripped 0 bases from V and 1 base from J, with 7 bases between. Per germline, CDR1 SGDLS and CDR2 YYNGEE. The chain's CDR3 is CASSVGLSQETQYF. The CDR3 DNA follows: TGTGCCAGCAGCGTAGGACTTTCCCAAGAGACCCAGTACTTC. The variable domain in full, completed from reference TRBV9 and TRBJ2-5, reads DSGVTQTPKHLITATGQRVTLRCSPRSGDLSVYWYQQSLDQGLQFLIQYYNGEERAKGNILERFSAQQFPDLHSELNLSSLELGDSALYFCASSVGLSQETQYFGPGTRLLVL.

This chain joins TRBV2 and TRBJ1-4; 9 bases are shared with TRBD1. This CDR3 has 14 residues. The V gene's germline CDR1 is SNHLY and CDR2 FYNNEI. V was pared by 2 bases and J by 13 bases, with 8 bases of the junction left unmatched. The CDR3 sequence is CASSESGTGRVLFF. The DNA for the CDR3 is TGTGCCAGCAGTGAAAGCGGGACAGGGCGTGTACTGTTTTTT. Full variable domain (outside the CDR3, taken from reference TRBV2 and TRBJ1-4): EPEVTQTPSHQVTQMGQEVILRCVPISNHLYFYWYRQILGQKVEFLVSFYNNEISEKSEIFDDQFSVERPDGSNFTLKIRSTKLEDSAMYFCASSESGTGRVLFFGSGTQLSVL.

V is TRBV5-1 and J is TRBJ2-3; D gene uncertain. Germline assignment: CDR1 SGHRS and CDR2 YFSETQ. The V gene lost 0 bases and the J gene lost 5 bases, with 7 bases spanning the gap. The CDR3 runs 13 residues. This CDR3 reads CASSLGLVDTQYF. The CDR3 nucleotides are TGCGCCAGCAGCTTGGGTCTAGTAGATACGCAGTATTTT.

The chain joins TRBV6-4 to TRBJ2-2; 9 bases align to TRBD2. Germline V gives CDR1 MRHNA, CDR2 SNTAGT. This CDR3 spans 14 amino acids. J lost 7 bases, V lost 3 bases, and 3 bases had no gene match. The DNA of the CDR3 is TGTGCCAGCAGTGAGCGGGGGGGCGGCGGGGAGCTGTTTTTT. It encodes CASSERGGGGELFF.